This T cell receptor (beta chain) was sequenced in a study of T cells after yellow fever vaccination (dated by TCRdb to about 2019). About the full investigation: The SMART-Seq v4 Ultra Low Input RNA kit was used to prepare libraries from fractions with low cell numbers. To follow T-cell clones before and after both primary and booster YFV17D yellow fever vaccination, bulk TCR alpha and beta repertoires underwent longitudinal sequencing. The cohort comprised two healthy male donors, one aged 18 to 29 and one aged 30 to 40 years. Blood was drawn at multiple timepoints before and after primary and secondary immunization, with bulk PBMC replicates and cell subsets isolated. Study-wide conclusions, independent of this receptor: A small share of clonotypes occurred in both CD4 and CD8 compartments, likely arising from convergent recombination. Because the study included only a couple of donors, the extent to which the findings can be generalized is limited. Compared with the primary T-cell response, the secondary T-cell response was weaker but faster, peaking on day 5 rather than day 15. Computational filtering was needed because FACS-sorted repertoires could contain abundant contaminating clonotypes from the bulk population. Most clones expanded after primary vaccination (96% of CD4 and 88% of CD8) were re-detected after the booster, suggesting that broad memory maintenance occurred.

Worth noting for this clonotype: The antigen it recognizes is unknown. No quality values exist for individual bases; no much larger clone is one base distant.

Sequencing used an Illumina NovaSeq 6000. TCR cDNA was synthesized by 5'RACE template switching, through which a universal primer site and unique molecular identifiers were introduced. Priming for cDNA synthesis came from both the TCR alpha and TCR beta constant segments. Two PCR steps were used to amplify libraries, with sample barcodes and sequencing adapters being added in the second step. Libraries were sequenced on Illumina HiSeq 2500 (2x100 bp) or NovaSeq (2x150 bp). Concerning the study's data processing: MIGEC was used to demultiplex reads and collapse the reads into UMI consensus sequences, and MiXCR was used for V(D)J alignment. Using edgeR on replicate PBMC samples, clonotypes were called vaccine-responding if FDR was below 0.01 and the log2 fold change was above 5 up to day 15. Each bulk clonotype received a CD4 or CD8 identity based on whether the sequenced CD4 or CD8 repertoire contained that clonotype at higher abundance. Starting from the raw public reads, TCRdb applied fastp trimming at Q25, assembled clones with MiXCR and retained in-frame beta chains. CDR3 protein sequences are deduplicated, and each keeps its most common genes and DNA. The V and J calls and clone size come from TCRdb's table, not from the authors' own analysis. The sample contains about 430,000 distinct CDR3 sequences, about 17% of them found a single time. Roughly 19% of the sample is taken by the ten largest.

There are 13 amino acids in the CDR3, from cysteine to phenylalanine inclusive. Kept here is only the CDR3 DNA, which spans 39 bases and is read in frame from base 1. As encoded in the germline V gene, CDR1 is SNHLY while CDR2 is FYNNEI. V is pruned by 4 bases and J by 6 bases, leaving 3 bases of the junction without a gene match. The sample's treatment or condition label is to be understood as: live attenuated yellow fever vaccine strain. At each blood-draw timepoint, two biological replicates of bulk PBMCs were obtained. PBMCs were isolated from peripheral blood using a standard Ficoll-Paque protocol. TriZol was used to extract RNA from bulk PBMCs, from CD4 and CD8 fractions, and from dextramer-positive and dextramer-negative fractions.

The receptor was derived from a man aged 18-30 years who received the YFV17D yellow fever vaccine. The source material was PBMCs, sampled before the yellow fever booster vaccination. The chain uses TRBV2 and TRBJ1-2; TRBD1 fits 9 bases in the junction. The nucleotide sequence reads TGTGCCAGCAGTGCACAGGGGGCGAATGGCTACACCTTC. Its protein reads: CASSAQGANGYTF.